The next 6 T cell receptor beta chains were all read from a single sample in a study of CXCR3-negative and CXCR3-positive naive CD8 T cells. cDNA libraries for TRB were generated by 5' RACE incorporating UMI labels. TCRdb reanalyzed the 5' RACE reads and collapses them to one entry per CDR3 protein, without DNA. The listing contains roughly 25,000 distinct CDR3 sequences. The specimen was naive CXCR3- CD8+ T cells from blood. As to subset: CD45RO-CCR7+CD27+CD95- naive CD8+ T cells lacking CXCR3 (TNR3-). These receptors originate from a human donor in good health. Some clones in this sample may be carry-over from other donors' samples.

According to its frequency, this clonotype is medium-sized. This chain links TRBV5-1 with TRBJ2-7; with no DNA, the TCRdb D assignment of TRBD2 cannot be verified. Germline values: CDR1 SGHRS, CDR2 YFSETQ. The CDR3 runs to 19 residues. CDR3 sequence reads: CASSLASGGVQPSSYEQYF.

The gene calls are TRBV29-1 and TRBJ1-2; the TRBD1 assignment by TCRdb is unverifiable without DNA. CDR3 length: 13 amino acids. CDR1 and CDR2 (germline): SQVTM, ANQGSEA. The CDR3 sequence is CSVEEGRYYGYTF.

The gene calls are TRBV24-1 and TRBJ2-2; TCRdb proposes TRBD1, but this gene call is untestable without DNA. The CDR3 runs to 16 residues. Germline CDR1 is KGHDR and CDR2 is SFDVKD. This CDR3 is CATSDKERGITGELFF.

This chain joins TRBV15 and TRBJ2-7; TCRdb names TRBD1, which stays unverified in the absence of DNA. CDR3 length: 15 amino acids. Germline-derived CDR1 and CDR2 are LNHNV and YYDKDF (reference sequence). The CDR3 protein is CATSRLHRDSYEQYF.

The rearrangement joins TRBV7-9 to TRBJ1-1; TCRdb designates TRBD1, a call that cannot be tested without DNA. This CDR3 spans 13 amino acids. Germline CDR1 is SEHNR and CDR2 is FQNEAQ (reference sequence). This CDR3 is CASSPRGGTEAFF. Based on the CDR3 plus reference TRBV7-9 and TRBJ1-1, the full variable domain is DTGVSQNPRHKITKRGQNVTFRCDPISEHNRLYWYRQTLGQGPEFLTYFQNEAQLEKSRLLSDRFSAERPKGSFSTLEIQRTEQGDSAMYLCASSPRGGTEAFFGQGTRLTVV.

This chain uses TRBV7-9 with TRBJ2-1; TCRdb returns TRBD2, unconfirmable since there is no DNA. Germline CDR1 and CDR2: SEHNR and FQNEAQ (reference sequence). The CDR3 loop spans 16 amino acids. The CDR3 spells CASLTSGLAGGYEQFF.